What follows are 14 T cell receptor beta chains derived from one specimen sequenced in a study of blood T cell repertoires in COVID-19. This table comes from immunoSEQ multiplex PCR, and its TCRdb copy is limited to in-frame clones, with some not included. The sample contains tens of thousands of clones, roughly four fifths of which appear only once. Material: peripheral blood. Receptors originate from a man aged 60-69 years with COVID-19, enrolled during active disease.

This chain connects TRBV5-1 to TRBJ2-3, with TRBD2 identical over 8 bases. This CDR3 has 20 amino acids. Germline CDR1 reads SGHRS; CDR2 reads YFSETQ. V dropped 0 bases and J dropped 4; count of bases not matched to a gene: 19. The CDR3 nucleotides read TGCGCCAGCAGCTTGGAGGCTCGGCGGGGCCCAAGCGGGAGACCAGATACGCAGTATTTT. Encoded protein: CASSLEARRGPSGRPDTQYF.

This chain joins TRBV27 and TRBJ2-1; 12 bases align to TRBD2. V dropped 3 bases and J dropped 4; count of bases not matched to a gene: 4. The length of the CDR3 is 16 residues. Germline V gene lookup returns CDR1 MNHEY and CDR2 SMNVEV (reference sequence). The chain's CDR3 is CASSLTGTSGYNEQFF. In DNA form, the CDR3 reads TGTGCCAGCAGTTTGACCGGGACTAGCGGGTACAATGAGCAGTTCTTC.

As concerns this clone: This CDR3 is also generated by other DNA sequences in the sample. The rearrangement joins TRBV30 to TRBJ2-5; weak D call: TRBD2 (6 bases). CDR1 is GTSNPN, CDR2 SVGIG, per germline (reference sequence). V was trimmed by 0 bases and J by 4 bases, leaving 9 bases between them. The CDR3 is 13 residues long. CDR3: CAWSVRGAETQYF. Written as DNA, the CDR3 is TGTGCCTGGAGTGTGCGGGGAGCAGAGACCCAGTACTTC.

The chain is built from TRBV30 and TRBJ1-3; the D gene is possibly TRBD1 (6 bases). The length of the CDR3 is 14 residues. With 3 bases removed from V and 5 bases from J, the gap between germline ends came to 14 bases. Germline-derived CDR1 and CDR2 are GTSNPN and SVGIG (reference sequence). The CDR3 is CAWSLTGQRNTIYF. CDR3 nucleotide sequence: TGTGCCTGGAGCTTAACGGGACAACGAAACACCATATATTTT. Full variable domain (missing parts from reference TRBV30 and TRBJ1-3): SQTIHQWPATLVQPVGSPLSLECTVEGTSNPNLYWYRQAAGRGLQLLFYSVGIGQISSEVPQNLSASRPQDRQFILSSKKLLLSDSGFYLCAWSLTGQRNTIYFGEGSWLTVV.

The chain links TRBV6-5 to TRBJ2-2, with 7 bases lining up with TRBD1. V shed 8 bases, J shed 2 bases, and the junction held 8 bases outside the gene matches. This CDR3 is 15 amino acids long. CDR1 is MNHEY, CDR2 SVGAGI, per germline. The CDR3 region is CASSNRGPNTGELFF. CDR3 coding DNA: TGTGCCAGCTCAAACAGGGGCCCAAACACCGGGGAGCTGTTTTTT.

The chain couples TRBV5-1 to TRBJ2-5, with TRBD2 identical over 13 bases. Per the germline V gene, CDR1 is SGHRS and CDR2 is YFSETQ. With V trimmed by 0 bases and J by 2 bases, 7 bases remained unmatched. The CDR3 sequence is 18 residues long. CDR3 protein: CASSLGTSGGGPQETQYF. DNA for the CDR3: TGCGCCAGCAGCTTGGGGACTAGCGGGGGCGGGCCGCAAGAGACCCAGTACTTC.

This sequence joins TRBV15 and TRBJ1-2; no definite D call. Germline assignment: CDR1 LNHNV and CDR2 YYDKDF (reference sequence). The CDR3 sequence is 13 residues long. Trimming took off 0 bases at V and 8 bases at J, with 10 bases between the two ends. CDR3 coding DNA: TGTGCCACCAGCAGAGAGGGAGTGGGGGGCTACACCTTC. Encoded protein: CATSREGVGGYTF.

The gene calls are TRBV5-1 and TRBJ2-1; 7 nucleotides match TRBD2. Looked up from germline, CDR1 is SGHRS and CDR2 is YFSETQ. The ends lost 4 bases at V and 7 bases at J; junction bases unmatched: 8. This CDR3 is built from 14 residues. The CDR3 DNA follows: TGCGCCAGCAGCACGAAACTAGCGACAAATGAGCAGTTCTTC. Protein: CASSTKLATNEQFF.

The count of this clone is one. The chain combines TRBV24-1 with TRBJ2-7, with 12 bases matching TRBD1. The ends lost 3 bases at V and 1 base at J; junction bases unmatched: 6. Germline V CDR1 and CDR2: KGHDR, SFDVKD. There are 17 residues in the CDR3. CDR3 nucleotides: TGTGCCACCAGTGATACCGGGACAGGGGGCTCGTCCTACGAGCAGTACTTC. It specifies CATSDTGTGGSSYEQYF.

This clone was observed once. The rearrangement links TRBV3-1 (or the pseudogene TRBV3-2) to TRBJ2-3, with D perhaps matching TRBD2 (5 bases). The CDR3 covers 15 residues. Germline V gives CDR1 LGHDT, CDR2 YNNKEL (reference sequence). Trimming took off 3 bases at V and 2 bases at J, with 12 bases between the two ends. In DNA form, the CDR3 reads TGTGCCAGCAGCCAGTCGCGGGCCCCCACAGATACGCAGTATTTT. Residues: CASSQSRAPTDTQYF.

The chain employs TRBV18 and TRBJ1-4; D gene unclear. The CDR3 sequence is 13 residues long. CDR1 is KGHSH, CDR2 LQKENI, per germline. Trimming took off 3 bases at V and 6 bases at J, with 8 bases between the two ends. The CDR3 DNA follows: TGTGCCAGCTCACCTATCGGGGATGAAAAACTGTTTTTT. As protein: CASSPIGDEKLFF. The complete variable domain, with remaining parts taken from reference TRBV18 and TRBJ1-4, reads NAGVMQNPRHLVRRRGQEARLRCSPMKGHSHVYWYRQLPEEGLKFMVYLQKENIIDESGMPKERFSAEFPKEGPSILRIQQVVRGDSAAYFCASSPIGDEKLFFGSGTQLSVL.

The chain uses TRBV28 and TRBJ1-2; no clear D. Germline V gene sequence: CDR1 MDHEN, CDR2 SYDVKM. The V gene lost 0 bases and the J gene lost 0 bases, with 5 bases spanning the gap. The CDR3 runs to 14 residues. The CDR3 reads CASSLWQTNYGYTF. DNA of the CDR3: TGTGCCAGCAGTTTATGGCAGACTAACTATGGCTACACCTTC.

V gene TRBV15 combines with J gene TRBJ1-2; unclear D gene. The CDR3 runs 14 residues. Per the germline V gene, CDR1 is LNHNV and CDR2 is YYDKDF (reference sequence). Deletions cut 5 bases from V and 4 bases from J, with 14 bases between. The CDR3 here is CATSPGKGVYGYTF. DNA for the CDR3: TGTGCCACCAGCCCCGGCAAGGGAGTCTATGGCTACACCTTC.

The CDR3 loop reads CASRYLGQGALQTQYF. The CDR3 bases are TGTGCCAGCAGGTACCTCGGACAGGGGGCTTTGCAGACCCAGTACTTC. V gene TRBV28 combines with J gene TRBJ2-5, with 11 nucleotides matching TRBD1. V gave up 6 bases and J gave up 6 bases; unmatched junction bases: 12. Germline V gives CDR1 MDHEN, CDR2 SYDVKM. The CDR3 length is 16 residues.